What follows describes a single TCR beta chain. Its antigen is unidentified. Unique molecular identifiers were built into the TCRbeta library. A single record per CDR3 protein comes from TCRdb applying MiXCR to the PCR reads. The sample contains about 540,000 distinct CDR3 sequences, more than 20% of which appear only once. The data originate from a study of T-cell reconstitution after alpha-beta-depleted transplantation in children. Overall study findings and caveats: Newly made T cells mostly supplied T-cell counts and diversity one year after transplant.

Germline assignment: CDR1 DFQATT and CDR2 SNEGSKA (reference sequence). The CDR3 contains 12 residues. Trimming cost V 6 bases and J 3 bases, with 11 bases left between them. The material was PBMCs, obtained before TCRalphabeta/CD19-depleted stem cell transplant. This chain connects TRBV20-1 to TRBJ2-5, with D hard to call. The sequence derives from a boy less than two years old with Wiskott-Aldrich syndrome, due to receive a stem cell transplant. This CDR3 is CSASRNKETQYF. The CDR3 region has the DNA TGCAGTGCAAGTCGGAATAAAGAGACCCAGTACTTC.